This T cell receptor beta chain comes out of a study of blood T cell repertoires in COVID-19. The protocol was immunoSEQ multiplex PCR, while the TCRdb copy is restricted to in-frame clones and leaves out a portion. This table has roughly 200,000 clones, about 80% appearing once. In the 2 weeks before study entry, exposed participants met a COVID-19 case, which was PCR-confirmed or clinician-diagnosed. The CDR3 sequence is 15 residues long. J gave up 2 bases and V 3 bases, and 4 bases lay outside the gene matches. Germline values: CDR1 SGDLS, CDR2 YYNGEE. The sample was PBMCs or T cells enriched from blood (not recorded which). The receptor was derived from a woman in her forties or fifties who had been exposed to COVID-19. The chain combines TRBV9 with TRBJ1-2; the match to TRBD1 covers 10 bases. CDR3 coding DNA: TGTGCCAGCAGCGCCCAGGGACAGGGGAACTATGGCTACACCTTC. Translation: CASSAQGQGNYGYTF.